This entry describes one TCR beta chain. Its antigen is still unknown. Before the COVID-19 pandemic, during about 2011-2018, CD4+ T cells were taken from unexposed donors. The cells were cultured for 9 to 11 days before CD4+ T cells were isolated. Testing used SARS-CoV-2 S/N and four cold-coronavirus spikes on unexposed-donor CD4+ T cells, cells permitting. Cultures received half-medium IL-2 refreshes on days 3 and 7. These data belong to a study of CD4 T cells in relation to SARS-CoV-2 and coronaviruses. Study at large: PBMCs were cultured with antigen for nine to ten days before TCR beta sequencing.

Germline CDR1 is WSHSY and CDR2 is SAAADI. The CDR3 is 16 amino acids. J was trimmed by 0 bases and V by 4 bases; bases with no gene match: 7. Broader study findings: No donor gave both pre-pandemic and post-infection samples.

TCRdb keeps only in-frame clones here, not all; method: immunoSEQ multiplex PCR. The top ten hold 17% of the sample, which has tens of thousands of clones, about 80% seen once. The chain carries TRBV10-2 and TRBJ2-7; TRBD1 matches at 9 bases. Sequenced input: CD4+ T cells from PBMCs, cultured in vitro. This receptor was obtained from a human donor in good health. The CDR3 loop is CASSGRDRVRSYEQYF. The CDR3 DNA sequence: TGCGCCAGCAGTGGGAGGGACAGGGTCCGCTCCTACGAGCAGTACTTC.